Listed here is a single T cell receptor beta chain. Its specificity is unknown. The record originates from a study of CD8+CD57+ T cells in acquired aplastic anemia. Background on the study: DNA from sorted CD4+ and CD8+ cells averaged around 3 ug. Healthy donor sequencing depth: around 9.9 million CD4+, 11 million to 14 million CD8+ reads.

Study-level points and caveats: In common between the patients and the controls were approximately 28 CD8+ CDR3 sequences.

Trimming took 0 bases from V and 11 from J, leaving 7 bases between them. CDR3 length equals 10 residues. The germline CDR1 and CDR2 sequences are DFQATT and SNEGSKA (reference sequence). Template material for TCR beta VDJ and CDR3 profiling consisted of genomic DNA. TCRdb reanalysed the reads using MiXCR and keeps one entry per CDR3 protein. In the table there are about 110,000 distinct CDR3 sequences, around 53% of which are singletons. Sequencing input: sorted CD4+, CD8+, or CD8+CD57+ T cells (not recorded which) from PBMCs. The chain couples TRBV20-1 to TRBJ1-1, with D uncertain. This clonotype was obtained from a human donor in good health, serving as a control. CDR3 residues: CSARDFTAFF. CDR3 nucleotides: TGCAGTGCTAGAGATTTTACCGCTTTCTTT.